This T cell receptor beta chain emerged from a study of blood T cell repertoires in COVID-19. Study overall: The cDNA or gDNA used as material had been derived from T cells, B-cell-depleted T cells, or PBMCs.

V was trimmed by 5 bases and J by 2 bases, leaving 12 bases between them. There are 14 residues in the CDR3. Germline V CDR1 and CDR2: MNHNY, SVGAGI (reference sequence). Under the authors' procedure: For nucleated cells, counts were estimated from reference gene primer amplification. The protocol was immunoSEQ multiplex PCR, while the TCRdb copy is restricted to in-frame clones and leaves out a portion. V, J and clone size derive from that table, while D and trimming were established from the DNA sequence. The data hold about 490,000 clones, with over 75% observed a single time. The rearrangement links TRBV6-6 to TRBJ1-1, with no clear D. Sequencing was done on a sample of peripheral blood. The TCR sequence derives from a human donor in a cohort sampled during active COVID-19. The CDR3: CASSGRRGNTEAFF. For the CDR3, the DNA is TGTGCCAGCAGTGGACGACGGGGAAACACTGAAGCTTTCTTT.